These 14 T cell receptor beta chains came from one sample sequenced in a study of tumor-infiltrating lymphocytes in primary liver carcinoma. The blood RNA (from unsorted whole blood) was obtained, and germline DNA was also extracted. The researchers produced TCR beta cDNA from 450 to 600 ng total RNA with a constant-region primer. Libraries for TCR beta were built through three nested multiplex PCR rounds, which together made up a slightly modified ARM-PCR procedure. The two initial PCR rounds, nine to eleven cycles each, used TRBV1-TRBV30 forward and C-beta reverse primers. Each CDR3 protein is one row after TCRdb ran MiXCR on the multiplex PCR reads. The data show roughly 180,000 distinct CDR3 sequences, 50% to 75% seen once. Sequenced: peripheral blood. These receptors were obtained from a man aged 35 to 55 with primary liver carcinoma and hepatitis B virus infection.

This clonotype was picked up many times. The CDR3 nucleotides are TGCAGCGTTGATAGCGGGAGGGCCAATGAGCAGTTCTTC. Amino acid sequence: CSVDSGRANEQFF. The chain carries TRBV29-1 and TRBJ2-1; the match to TRBD2 covers 11 bases. Per germline, CDR1 SQVTM and CDR2 ANQGSEA. The CDR3 covers 13 residues. J was trimmed by 6 bases and V by 3 bases; bases with no gene match: 1.

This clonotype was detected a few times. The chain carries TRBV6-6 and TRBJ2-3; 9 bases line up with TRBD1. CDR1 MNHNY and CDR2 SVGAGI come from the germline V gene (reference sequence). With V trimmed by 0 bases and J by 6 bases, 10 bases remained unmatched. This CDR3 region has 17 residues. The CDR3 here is CASSYSTGGAYGDTQYF. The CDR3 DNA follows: TGTGCCAGCAGTTACTCTACAGGGGGCGCCTACGGGGATACGCAGTATTTT.

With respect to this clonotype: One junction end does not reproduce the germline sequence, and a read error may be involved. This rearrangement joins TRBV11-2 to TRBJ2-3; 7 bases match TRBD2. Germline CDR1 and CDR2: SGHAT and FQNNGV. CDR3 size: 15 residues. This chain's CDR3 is CASSLDGRPHDTQFF. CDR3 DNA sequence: TGTGCCAGCAGTTTAGACGGGAGGCCTCACGATACGCAGTTTTTT.

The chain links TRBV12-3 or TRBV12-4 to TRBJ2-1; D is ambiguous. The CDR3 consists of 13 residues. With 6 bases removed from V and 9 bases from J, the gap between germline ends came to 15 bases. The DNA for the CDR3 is TGTGCCAGCAGATGGGGTAGCCTTGGTGAGCAGTTCTTC. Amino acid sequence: CASRWGSLGEQFF.

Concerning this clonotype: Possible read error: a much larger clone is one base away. The CDR3 loop reads CASSLHRAEYTQYF. In DNA form, the CDR3 reads TGCGCCAGCAGCCTCCACAGGGCAGAATATACGCAGTATTTT. The J gene is TRBJ2-3, the V gene TRBV4-1; tentative D call: TRBD1 (6 bases). This CDR3 has 14 residues. The germline CDR1 and CDR2 sequences are MGHRA and YSYEKL. The V gene lost 4 bases and the J gene lost 7 bases, with 15 bases spanning the gap.

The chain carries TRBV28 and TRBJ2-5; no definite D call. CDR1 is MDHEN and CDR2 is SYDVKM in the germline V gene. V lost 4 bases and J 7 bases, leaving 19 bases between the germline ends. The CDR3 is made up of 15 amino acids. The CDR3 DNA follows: TGTGCCAGCAGTTCTCGGACCGAATCCCTAGGGACCCAGTACTTC. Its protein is CASSSRTESLGTQYF.

The CDR3 region is CASSQDQGTGIQETQYF. As DNA, the CDR3 is TGTGCCAGCAGCCAAGATCAAGGGACAGGGATTCAAGAGACCCAGTACTTC. The chain links TRBV14 to TRBJ2-5; 9 positions match TRBD1. Looked up from germline, CDR1 is SGHDN and CDR2 is FVKESK. The length of the CDR3 is 17 residues. V shed 0 bases and J 2 bases; nucleotides not matched to a gene: 7.

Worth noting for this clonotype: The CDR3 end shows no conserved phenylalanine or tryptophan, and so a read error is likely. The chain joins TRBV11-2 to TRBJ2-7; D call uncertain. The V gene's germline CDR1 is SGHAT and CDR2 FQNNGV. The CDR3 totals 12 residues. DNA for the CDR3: TGTGCCAGCAGCTCAAGTGCCTACAAGCAGTACTTA. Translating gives CASSSSAYKQYL.

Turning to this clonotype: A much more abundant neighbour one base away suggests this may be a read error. The CDR3 DNA follows: TGTGCCAGCAGTCAACCGGGACACATACCTGAGCAGTACTTC. The encoded protein is CASSQPGHIPEQYF. This chain connects TRBV12-3 or TRBV12-4 to TRBJ2-7; D is perhaps TRBD1 (6 bases). The CDR3 has 14 amino acids. V lost 5 bases to trimming and J lost 7 bases, with 18 bases between them.

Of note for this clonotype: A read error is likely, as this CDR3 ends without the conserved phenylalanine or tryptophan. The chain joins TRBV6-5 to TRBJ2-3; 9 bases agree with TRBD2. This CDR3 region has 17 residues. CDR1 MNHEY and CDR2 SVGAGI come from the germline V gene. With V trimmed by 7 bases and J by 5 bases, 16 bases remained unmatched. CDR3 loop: CASTTRAGGGLGDTQYS. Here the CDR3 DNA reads TGTGCCAGCACCACTAGGGCGGGAGGGGGGCTAGGAGATACGCAGTATTCT.

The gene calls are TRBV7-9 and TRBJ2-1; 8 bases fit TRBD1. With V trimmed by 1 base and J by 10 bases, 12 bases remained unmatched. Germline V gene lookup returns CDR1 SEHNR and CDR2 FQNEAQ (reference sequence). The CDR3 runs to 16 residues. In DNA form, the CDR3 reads TGTGCCAGCAGCTTAGATTTCTCGGGACAGGCAGGCGAGCAGTTCTTC. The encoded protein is CASSLDFSGQAGEQFF.

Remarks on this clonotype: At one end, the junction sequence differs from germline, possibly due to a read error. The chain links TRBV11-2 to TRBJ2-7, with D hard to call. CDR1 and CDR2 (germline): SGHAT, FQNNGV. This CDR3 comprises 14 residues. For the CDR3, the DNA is TGTGCCAGCAGCTCCCTGTCCGAGTCCTACGAGCGGTACTTC. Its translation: CASSSLSESYERYF.

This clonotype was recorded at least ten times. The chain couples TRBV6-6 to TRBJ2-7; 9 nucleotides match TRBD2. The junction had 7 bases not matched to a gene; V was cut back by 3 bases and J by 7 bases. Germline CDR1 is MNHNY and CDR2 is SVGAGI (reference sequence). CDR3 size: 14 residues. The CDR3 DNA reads TGTGCCAGCAGTTATGCACTAGCGGGTGGTGAGCAGTACTTC. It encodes CASSYALAGGEQYF.

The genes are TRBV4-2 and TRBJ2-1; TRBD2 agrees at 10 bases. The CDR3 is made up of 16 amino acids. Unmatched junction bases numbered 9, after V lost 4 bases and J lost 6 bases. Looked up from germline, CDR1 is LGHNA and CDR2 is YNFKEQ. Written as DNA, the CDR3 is TGTGCCAGCAGCCTCCTGGGAGCGGGAGGGTTCAATGAGCAGTTCTTC. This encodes CASSLLGAGGFNEQFF.